One and the same sample provided the 2 T cell receptor beta chains below, sequenced in a study of beta chain features in type 1 diabetes. Study findings and constraints: In all four CD4+ subsets, TCRB CDR3 length was significantly, moderately reduced in type 1 diabetes.

Which antigens these TCRs recognize remains unknown. All of the isolated RNA was reverse transcribed, so expressed TCRB transcripts were sequenced. Repertoires were generated with immunoSEQ multiplex PCR, while TCRdb's copy carries only in-frame clones and drops some. The sample has about 360,000 clones; over 9.5% are singletons. Source material: naive CD4+ T cells from blood. The receptors here all came from a woman between 18 and 30 years old with type 1 diabetes.

This clone was counted between two and nine times. CDR3 in DNA: TGTGCCGTAAGGGGCGACTATGGCTACACCTTC. Amino acid sequence: CAVRGDYGYTF. The chain employs TRBV6-5 and TRBJ1-2; TRBD1 might be the D (5 bases). CDR1 and CDR2 (germline): MNHEY, SVGAGI. The CDR3 totals 11 residues. V lost 11 bases to trimming and J lost 3 bases, with 10 bases between them.

The CDR3 here is CASSQVIAGANYGYTF. CDR3 in DNA: TGCGCCAGCAGCCAAGTGATTGCAGGGGCTAACTATGGCTACACCTTC. The chain has TRBV4-3 and TRBJ1-2; tentative D call: TRBD1 (6 bases). Trimming removed 1 base at V and 0 bases at J, with 12 bases between. There are 16 residues in the CDR3. Germline values: CDR1 LGHNA, CDR2 YSLEER.